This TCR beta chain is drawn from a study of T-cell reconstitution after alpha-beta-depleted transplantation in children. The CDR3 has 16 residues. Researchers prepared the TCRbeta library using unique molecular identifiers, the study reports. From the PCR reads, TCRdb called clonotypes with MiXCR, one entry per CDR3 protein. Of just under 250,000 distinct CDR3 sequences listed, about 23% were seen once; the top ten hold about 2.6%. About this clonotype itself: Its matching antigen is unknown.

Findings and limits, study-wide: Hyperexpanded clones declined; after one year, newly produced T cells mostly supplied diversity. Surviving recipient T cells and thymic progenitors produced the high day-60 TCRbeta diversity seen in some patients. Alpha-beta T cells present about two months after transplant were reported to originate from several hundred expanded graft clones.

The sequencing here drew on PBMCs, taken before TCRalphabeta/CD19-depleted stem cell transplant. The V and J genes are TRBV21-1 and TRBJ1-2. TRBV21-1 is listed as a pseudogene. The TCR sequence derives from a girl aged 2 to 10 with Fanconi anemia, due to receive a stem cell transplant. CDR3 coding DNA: TGTGCCAGCAGCAAGAAGTCTGCAGGAGCTAACTATGGCTACACCTTC. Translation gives CASSKKSAGANYGYTF.